This entry lists 11 T cell receptor beta chains sequenced from one sample in a study of CD8 T cells in Susac syndrome. The authors reverse transcribed roughly 0.45 to 1 ug RNA with random hexamers. TCRdb re-called the immunoSEQ multiplex PCR reads through MiXCR, storing one row per CDR3 protein. The sample has a few hundred thousand distinct CDR3 sequences, roughly 85% seen once. The sequencing sample was made of CD8+ T cells from PBMCs. The receptors stem from a human donor with multiple sclerosis.

The chain combines TRBV11-2 with TRBJ2-1, with 9 positions matching TRBD2. The germline V gene encodes CDR1 SGHAT and CDR2 FQNNGV. This CDR3 contains 19 residues. V gave up 4 bases and J gave up 1 base; unmatched junction bases: 14. The CDR3 spells CASSSNLPGLAPSYNEQFF. The CDR3 DNA reads as TGTGCCAGCAGCTCAAATCTACCGGGACTAGCTCCTTCCTACAATGAGCAGTTCTTC.

V gene TRBV4-3 combines with J gene TRBJ1-2; D gene uncertain. Germline V CDR1 and CDR2: LGHNA, YSLEER. V lost 4 bases and J 4 bases, leaving 16 bases between the germline ends. This CDR3 comprises 15 residues. The CDR3 here is CASSPAESVRYGYTF. In nucleotides, the CDR3 is TGCGCCAGCAGCCCAGCGGAGTCCGTTCGCTATGGCTACACCTTC.

This chain joins TRBV7-2 and TRBJ2-7; TRBD1 matches at 7 bases. The CDR3 contains 15 residues. J lost 3 bases, V lost 5 bases, and 10 bases had no gene match. CDR1 is SGHTA, CDR2 FQGNSA, per germline. CDR3 in DNA: TGTGCCAGCAGCCCCTCCGGGACAGCCATCTACGAGCAGTACTTC. This codes for CASSPSGTAIYEQYF.

The chain employs TRBV28 and TRBJ2-2; TRBD2 might be the D (5 bases). There are 14 residues in the CDR3. With 6 bases removed from V and 8 bases from J, the gap between germline ends came to 16 bases. Germline lookup yields CDR1 MDHEN and CDR2 SYDVKM. CDR3 in amino acids: CASRPDWGGGELFF. For the CDR3, the DNA is TGTGCCAGCAGGCCGGACTGGGGTGGGGGGGAGCTGTTTTTT. The entire variable domain, with the rest obtained from reference TRBV28 and TRBJ2-2, is as follows: DVKVTQSSRYLVKRTGEKVFLECVQDMDHENMFWYRQDPGLGLRLIYFSYDVKMKEKGDIPEGYSVSREKKERFSLILESASTNQTSMYLCASRPDWGGGELFFGEGSRLTVL.

The rearrangement joins TRBV6-2 or TRBV6-3 to TRBJ2-7; tentatively, D is TRBD2 (5 bases). Germline lookup yields CDR1 MNHEY and CDR2 SVGEGT. The CDR3 contains 13 residues. The germline V and J ends were trimmed by 6 bases and 2 bases, with 11 bases remaining between them. The CDR3: CASRPGITYEQYF. The DNA for the CDR3 is TGTGCCAGCAGGCCGGGGATAACCTACGAGCAGTACTTC.

This rearrangement joins TRBV9 to TRBJ1-1, with D perhaps matching TRBD1 (6 bases). From germline, CDR1 is SGDLS and CDR2 YYNGEE. The CDR3 is made up of 13 amino acids. V lost 5 bases and J lost 3, with 11 bases in between. The CDR3 bases are TGTGCCAGCAGTGAGGGGGGTTACACTGAAGCTTTCTTT. This gives the protein CASSEGGYTEAFF.

The chain couples TRBV15 to TRBJ1-4; D is ambiguous. The V gene lost 8 bases and the J gene lost 0 bases, with 13 bases spanning the gap. Looked up from germline, CDR1 is LNHNV and CDR2 is YYDKDF (reference sequence). This CDR3 is built from 15 residues. The CDR3 nucleotides are TGTGCCACCGTTCAAAGGTCTGCAACTAATGAAAAACTGTTTTTT. Translated, it gives CATVQRSATNEKLFF.

The CDR3 spells CSVAPSGGNTGELFF. Written as DNA, the CDR3 is TGCAGCGTGGCACCTAGCGGGGGGAACACCGGGGAGCTGTTTTTT. The chain recombines TRBV29-1 with TRBJ2-2, with 10 positions matching TRBD2. The CDR3 extends over 15 amino acids. Germline V lookup: CDR1 SQVTM, CDR2 ANQGSEA. V dropped 6 bases and J dropped 1; count of bases not matched to a gene: 5.

The chain employs TRBV15 and TRBJ2-1; possible D gene TRBD2, 5 bases. The CDR3 has 12 amino acids. V was cut by 1 base and J by 7 bases, with 5 bases left in between. Germline V gene sequence: CDR1 LNHNV, CDR2 YYDKDF (reference sequence). CDR3 amino acids: CATSRAGNEQFF. CDR3 coding DNA: TGTGCCACCAGCAGAGCGGGGAATGAGCAGTTCTTC.

This rearrangement joins TRBV28 to TRBJ2-2; no reliable D call. This CDR3 is built from 16 residues. V lost 4 bases and J lost 2, with 14 bases in between. Germline V gene data show CDR1 as MDHEN and CDR2 as SYDVKM. The CDR3 bases are TGTGCCAGCAGTTCGCCAGCTGTGCACAACACCGGGGAGCTGTTTTTT. It codes for CASSSPAVHNTGELFF.

The J gene is TRBJ1-2, the V gene TRBV7-2; no definite D call. This CDR3 region has 15 residues. Germline V lookup: CDR1 SGHTA, CDR2 FQGNSA. Trimming took off 1 base at V and 4 bases at J, with 13 bases between the two ends. Here the CDR3 reads CASSLGRGGGYGYTF. The CDR3 DNA is TGTGCCAGCAGCTTAGGGCGGGGAGGAGGCTATGGCTACACCTTC.